The entry below gives a single TCR beta chain sequence along with its context. The data originate from a study of blood T cell repertoires in COVID-19. Original processing methods: Estimation of nucleated cell counts relied on the amplification of reference gene primers. The assay was immunoSEQ multiplex PCR, and TCRdb's table has in-frame clones only and misses some. The V and J calls and clone size are taken from that table; D and trimming were inferred from the DNA. This sample has hundreds of thousands of clones, with around 90% found just once. Cohort 3 donors counted as recovered after two negative PCRs, clearance, or resolved symptoms. CDR1 MNHEY and CDR2 SMNVEV come from the germline V gene (reference sequence). The CDR3 covers 15 residues. Trimming stripped 4 bases from V and 8 bases from J, with 18 bases between.

This sequence joins TRBV27 and TRBJ2-1; the D gene is possibly TRBD2 (6 bases). The sequenced sample consisted of PBMCs or T cells enriched from blood (not recorded which). The sequence was collected from a woman aged 45-65 years who had recovered from COVID-19. The CDR3 sequence is CASSSPGLLVYEQFF. The CDR3 DNA sequence: TGTGCCAGCAGTTCTCCGGGACTCCTTGTGTATGAGCAGTTCTTC.